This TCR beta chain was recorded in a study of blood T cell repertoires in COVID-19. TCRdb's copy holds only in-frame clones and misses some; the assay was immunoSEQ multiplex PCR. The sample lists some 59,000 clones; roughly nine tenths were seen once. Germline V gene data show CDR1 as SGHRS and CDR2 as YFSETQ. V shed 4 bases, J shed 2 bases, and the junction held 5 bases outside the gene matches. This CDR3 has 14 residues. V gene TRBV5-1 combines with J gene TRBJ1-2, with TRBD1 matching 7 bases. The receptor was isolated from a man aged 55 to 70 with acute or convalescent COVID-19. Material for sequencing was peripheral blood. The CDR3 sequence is CASSQNRGNYGYTF. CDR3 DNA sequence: TGCGCCAGCAGCCAGAACAGGGGCAACTATGGCTACACCTTC.